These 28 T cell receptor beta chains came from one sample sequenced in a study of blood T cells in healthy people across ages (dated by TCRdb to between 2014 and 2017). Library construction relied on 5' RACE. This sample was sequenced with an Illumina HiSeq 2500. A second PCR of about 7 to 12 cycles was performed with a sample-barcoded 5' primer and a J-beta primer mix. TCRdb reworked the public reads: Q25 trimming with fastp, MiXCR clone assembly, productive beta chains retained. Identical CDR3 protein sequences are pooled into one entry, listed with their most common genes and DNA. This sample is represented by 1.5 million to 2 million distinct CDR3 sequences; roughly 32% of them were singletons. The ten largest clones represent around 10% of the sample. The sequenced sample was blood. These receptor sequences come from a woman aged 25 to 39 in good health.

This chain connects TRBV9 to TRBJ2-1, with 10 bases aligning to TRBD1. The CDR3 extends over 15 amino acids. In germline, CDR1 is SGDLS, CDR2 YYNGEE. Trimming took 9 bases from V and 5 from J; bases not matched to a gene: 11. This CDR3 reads CATNRDRGIHNEQFF. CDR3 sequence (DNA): TGTGCCACCAACCGGGACAGGGGAATCCACAATGAGCAGTTCTTC.

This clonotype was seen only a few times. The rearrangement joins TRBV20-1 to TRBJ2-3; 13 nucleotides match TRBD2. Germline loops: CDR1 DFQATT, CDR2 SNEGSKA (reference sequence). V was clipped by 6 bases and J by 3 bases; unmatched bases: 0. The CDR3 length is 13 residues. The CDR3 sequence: CSAGLAGTDTQYF. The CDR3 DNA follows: TGCAGTGCGGGACTAGCGGGAACAGATACGCAGTATTTT.

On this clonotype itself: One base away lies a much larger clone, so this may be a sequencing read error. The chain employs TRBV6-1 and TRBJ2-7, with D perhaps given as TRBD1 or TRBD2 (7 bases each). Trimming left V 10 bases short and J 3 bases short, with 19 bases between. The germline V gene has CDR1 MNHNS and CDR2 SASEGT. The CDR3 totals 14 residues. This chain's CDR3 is CATGGRGGCYEQYF. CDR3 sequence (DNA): TGTGCCACCGGGGGCAGGGGGGGCTGCTACGAGCAGTACTTC.

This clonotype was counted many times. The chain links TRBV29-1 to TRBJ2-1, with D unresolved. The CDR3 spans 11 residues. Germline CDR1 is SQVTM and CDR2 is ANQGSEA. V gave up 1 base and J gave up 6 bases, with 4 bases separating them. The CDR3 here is CSVEGANEQFF. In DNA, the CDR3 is TGCAGCGTTGAAGGAGCCAATGAGCAGTTCTTC.

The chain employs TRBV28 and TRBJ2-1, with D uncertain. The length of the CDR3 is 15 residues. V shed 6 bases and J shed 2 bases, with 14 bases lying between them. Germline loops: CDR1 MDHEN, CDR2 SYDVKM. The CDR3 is CASSYGSEPYNEQFF. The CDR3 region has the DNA TGTGCCAGCAGCTATGGGTCCGAGCCCTACAATGAGCAGTTCTTC. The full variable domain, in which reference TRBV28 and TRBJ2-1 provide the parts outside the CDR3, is DVKVTQSSRYLVKRTGEKVFLECVQDMDHENMFWYRQDPGLGLRLIYFSYDVKMKEKGDIPEGYSVSREKKERFSLILESASTNQTSMYLCASSYGSEPYNEQFFGPGTRLTVL.

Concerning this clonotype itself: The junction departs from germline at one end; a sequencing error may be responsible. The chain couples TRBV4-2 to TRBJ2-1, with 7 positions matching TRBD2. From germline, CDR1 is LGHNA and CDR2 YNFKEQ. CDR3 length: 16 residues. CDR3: CAGSRELAITYNEQFF. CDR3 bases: TGTGCCGGCAGCCGTGAACTAGCGATAACCTACAATGAGCAGTTCTTC.

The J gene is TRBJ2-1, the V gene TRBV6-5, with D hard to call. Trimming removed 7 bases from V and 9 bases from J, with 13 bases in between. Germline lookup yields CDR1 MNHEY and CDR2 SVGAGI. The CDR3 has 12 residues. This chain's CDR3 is CASNSPPREQFF. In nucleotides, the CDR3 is TGTGCCAGCAATTCCCCACCTCGTGAGCAGTTCTTC.

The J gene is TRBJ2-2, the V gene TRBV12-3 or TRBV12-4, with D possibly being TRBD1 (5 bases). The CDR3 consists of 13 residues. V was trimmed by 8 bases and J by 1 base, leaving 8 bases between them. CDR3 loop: CASGRVNTGELFF. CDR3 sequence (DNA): TGTGCCAGCGGCAGGGTGAACACCGGGGAGCTGTTTTTT.

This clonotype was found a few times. The CDR3 DNA is TGTGCCAGCATCCAGGAACGGGACAACGTCCTGACTTTC. The encoded protein is CASIQERDNVLTF. The rearrangement joins TRBV6-1 to TRBJ2-6, with D possibly TRBD2 on 5 matching bases. V was shortened by 7 bases and J by 9 bases, with 13 bases between the two germline ends. From germline, CDR1 is MNHNS and CDR2 SASEGT. This CDR3 comprises 13 residues.

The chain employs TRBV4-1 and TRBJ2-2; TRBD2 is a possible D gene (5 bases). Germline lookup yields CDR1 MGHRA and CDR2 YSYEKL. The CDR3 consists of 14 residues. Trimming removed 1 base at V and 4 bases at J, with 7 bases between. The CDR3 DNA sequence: TGCGCCAGCAGCCAAGTCGCGGGCACCGGGGAGCTGTTTTTT. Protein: CASSQVAGTGELFF.

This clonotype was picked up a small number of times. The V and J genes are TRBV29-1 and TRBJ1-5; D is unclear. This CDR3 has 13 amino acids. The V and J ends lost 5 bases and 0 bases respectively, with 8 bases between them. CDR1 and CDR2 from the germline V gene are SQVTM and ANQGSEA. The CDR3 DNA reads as TGCAGCGTTATACAGAATAGCAATCAGCCCCAGCATTTT. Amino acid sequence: CSVIQNSNQPQHF.

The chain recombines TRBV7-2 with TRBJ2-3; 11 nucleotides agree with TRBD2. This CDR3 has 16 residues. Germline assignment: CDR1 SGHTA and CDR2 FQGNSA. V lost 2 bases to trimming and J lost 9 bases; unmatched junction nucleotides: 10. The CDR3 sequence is CASSLMTSGVDDTQYF. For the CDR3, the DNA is TGTGCCAGCAGCTTAATGACTAGCGGGGTGGACGACACGCAGTATTTT.

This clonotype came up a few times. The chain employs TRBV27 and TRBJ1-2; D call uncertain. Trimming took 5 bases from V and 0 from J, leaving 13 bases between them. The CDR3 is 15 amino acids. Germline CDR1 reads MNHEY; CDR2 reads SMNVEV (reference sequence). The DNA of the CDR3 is TGTGCCAGCAGTCCTACCGGGTGGGCTAACTATGGCTACACCTTC. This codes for CASSPTGWANYGYTF.

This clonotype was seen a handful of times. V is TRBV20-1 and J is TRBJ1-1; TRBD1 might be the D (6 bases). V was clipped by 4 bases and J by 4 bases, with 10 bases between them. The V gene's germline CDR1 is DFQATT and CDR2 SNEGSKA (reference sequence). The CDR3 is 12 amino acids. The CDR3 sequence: CSATQGGTEAFF. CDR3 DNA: TGCAGTGCTACACAGGGAGGCACTGAAGCTTTCTTT.

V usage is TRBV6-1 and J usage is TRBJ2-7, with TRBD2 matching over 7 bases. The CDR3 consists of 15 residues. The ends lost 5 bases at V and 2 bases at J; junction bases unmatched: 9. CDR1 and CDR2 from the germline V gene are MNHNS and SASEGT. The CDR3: CASSHISSGAYEQYF. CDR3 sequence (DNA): TGTGCCAGCAGTCATATATCTAGCGGCGCCTACGAGCAGTACTTC.

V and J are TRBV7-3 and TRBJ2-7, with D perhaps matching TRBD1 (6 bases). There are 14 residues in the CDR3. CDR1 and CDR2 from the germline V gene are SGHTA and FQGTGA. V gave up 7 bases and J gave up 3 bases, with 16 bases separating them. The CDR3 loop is CASTKRGKSYEQYF. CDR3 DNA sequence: TGTGCCAGCACCAAGAGGGGGAAGAGCTACGAGCAGTACTTC.

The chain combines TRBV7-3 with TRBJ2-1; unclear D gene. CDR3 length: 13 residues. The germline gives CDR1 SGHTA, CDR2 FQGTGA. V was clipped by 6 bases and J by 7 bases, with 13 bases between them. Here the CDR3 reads CASSRNPNNEQFF. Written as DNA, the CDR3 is TGTGCCAGCAGTCGGAACCCTAATAATGAGCAGTTCTTC.

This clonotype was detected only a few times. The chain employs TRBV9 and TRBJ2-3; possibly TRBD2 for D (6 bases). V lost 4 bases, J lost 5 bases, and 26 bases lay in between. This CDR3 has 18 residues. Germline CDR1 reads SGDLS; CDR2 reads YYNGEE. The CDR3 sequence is CASSPYGASESLGDTQYF. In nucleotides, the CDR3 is TGTGCCAGCAGCCCCTATGGGGCTAGCGAGAGTTTAGGAGATACGCAGTATTTT.

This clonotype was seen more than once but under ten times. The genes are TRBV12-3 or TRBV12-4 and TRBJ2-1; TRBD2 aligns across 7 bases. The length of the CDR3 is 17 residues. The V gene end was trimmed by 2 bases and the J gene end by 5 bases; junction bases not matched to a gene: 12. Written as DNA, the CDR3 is TGTGCCAGCAGTTTATTCCCCGGACTAGAAGGGAACAATGAGCAGTTCTTC. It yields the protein CASSLFPGLEGNNEQFF.

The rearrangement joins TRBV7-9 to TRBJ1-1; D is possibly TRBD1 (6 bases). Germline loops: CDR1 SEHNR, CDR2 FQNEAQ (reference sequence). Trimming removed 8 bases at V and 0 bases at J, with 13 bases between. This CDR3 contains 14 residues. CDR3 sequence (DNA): TGTGCCAGCCCCCCTGGACAGTTGAACACTGAAGCTTTCTTT. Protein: CASPPGQLNTEAFF.

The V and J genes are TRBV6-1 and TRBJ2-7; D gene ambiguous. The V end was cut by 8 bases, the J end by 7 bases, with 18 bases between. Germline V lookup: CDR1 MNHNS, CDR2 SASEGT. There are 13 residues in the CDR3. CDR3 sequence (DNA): TGTGCCAGCCACTTACCCCCTCCTGGGGAGCAGTACTTC. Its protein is CASHLPPPGEQYF.

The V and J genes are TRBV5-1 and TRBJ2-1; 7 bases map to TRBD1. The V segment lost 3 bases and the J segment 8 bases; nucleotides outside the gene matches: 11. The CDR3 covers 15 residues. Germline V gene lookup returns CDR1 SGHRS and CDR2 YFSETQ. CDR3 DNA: TGCGCCAGCAGCTCCCGACAGGGTTCATACGATGAGCAGTTCTTC. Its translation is CASSSRQGSYDEQFF.

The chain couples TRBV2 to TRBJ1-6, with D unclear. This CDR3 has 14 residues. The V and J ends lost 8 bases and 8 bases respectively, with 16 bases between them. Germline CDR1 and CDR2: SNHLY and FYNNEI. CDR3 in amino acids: CASVGKDGHSPLHF. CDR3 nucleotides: TGTGCCAGCGTAGGAAAGGACGGTCATTCACCCCTCCACTTT. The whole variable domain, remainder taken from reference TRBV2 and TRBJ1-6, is EPEVTQTPSHQVTQMGQEVILRCVPISNHLYFYWYRQILGQKVEFLVSFYNNEISEKSEIFDDQFSVERPDGSNFTLKIRSTKLEDSAMYFCASVGKDGHSPLHFGNGTRLTVT.

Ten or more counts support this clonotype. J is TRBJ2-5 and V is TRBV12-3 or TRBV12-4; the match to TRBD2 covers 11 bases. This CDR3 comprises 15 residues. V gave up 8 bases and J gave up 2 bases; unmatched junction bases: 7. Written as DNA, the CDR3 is TGTGCCAGCTCTCGACTAGCGGGACTTCAAGAGACCCAGTACTTC. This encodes CASSRLAGLQETQYF.

CDR3 region: CASSASGQNIQYF. The CDR3 DNA reads as TGTGCCAGCAGTGCCTCAGGACAGAACATTCAGTACTTC. V gene TRBV6-1 combines with J gene TRBJ2-4; TRBD1 is a possible D gene (6 bases). Trimming removed 4 bases from V and 7 bases from J, with 11 bases in between. CDR3 length: 13 amino acids. CDR1 is MNHNS, CDR2 SASEGT, per germline.

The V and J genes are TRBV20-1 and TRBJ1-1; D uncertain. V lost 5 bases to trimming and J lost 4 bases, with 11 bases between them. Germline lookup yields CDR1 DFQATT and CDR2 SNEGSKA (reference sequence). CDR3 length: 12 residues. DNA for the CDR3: TGCAGTGCTGCCCCGGGAGCCACTGAAGCTTTCTTT. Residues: CSAAPGATEAFF.

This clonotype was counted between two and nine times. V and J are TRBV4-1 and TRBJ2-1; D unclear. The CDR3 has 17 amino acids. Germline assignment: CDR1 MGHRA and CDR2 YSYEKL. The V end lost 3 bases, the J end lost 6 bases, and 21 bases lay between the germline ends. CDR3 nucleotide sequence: TGCGCCAGCAGCCATTCTCCTCAGCTAACATCCCGCAATGAGCAGTTCTTC. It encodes CASSHSPQLTSRNEQFF.

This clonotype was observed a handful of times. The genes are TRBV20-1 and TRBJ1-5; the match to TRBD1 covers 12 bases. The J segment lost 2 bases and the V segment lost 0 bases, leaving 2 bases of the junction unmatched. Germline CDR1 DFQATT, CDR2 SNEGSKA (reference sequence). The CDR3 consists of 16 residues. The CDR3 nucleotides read TGCAGTGCTAGAGATGGGACAGGGGGCCGCAATCAGCCCCAGCATTTT. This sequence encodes CSARDGTGGRNQPQHF.